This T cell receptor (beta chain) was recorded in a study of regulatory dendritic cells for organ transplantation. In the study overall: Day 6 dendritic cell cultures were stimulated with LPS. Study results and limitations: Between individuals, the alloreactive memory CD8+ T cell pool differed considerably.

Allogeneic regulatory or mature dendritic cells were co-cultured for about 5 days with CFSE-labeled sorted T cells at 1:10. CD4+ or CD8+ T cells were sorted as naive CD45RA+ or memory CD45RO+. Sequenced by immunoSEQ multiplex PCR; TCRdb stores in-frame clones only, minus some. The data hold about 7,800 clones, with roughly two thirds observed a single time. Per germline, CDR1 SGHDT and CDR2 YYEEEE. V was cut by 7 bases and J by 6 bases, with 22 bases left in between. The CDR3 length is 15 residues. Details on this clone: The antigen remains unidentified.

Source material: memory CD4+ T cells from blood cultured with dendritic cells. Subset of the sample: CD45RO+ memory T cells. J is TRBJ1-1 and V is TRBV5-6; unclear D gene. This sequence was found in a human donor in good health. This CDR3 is CASCEGRWASSEAFF. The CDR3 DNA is TGTGCCAGCTGCGAAGGGAGGTGGGCCTCTTCTGAAGCTTTCTTT.